These 9 T cell receptor beta chains share one sample of origin, sequenced in a study of technical replicates of blood from a handful of donors. Profiled with immunoSEQ multiplex PCR; TCRdb holds only in-frame clones, not every one. Of 70,000 to 95,000 clones listed, approximately 96% are singletons. The specimen was T cells isolated from PBMCs. The receptors stem from a human donor in good health.

The J gene is TRBJ2-3, the V gene TRBV4-1, with 7 nucleotides matching TRBD1. This CDR3 has 14 amino acids. The junction had 3 bases not matched to a gene; V was cut back by 2 bases and J by 4 bases. Germline CDR1 MGHRA, CDR2 YSYEKL. CDR3 residues: CASSQRGRADTQYF. CDR3 coding DNA: TGCGCCAGCAGCCAAAGGGGGCGCGCAGATACGCAGTATTTT.

V usage is TRBV9 and J usage is TRBJ2-5; 8 bases are shared with TRBD2. V trimming: 4 bases; J trimming: 5 bases; junction bases outside the gene matches: 7. CDR3 length: 14 residues. Germline V lookup: CDR1 SGDLS, CDR2 YYNGEE. The CDR3 coding sequence is TGTGCCAGCAGCCTGAGCGGGAGATGGGAGACCCAGTACTTC. Encoded protein: CASSLSGRWETQYF.

This rearrangement joins TRBV15 to TRBJ2-7, with D maybe TRBD1 (5 bases). Germline assignment: CDR1 LNHNV and CDR2 YYDKDF (reference sequence). CDR3 length: 15 amino acids. Trimming removed 0 bases at V and 1 base at J, with 10 bases between. CDR3 residues: CATSREPDSSYEQYF. The CDR3 DNA reads as TGTGCCACCAGCAGAGAGCCCGACAGTTCCTACGAGCAGTACTTC.

V usage is TRBV19 and J usage is TRBJ2-7; D may be TRBD1 (5 bases). V lost 2 bases and J lost 4, with 6 bases in between. The CDR3 extends over 12 amino acids. Germline V CDR1 and CDR2: LNHDA, SQIVND (reference sequence). Here the CDR3 reads CASSIKGYEQYF. CDR3 nucleotide sequence: TGTGCCAGTAGTATAAAGGGGTACGAGCAGTACTTC.

The gene calls are TRBV15 and TRBJ1-5; 9 bases align to TRBD1. In germline, CDR1 is LNHNV, CDR2 YYDKDF (reference sequence). The CDR3 is 15 amino acids. V shed 4 bases and J 6 bases; nucleotides not matched to a gene: 7. CDR3 coding DNA: TGTGCCACCAGCATTAACAGGGGGCGAGGTCAGCCCCAGCATTTT. Protein: CATSINRGRGQPQHF. Full variable domain (missing parts from reference TRBV15 and TRBJ1-5): DAMVIQNPRYQVTQFGKPVTLSCSQTLNHNVMYWYQQKSSQAPKLLFHYYDKDFNNEADTPDNFQSRRPNTSFCFLDIRSPGLGDTAMYLCATSINRGRGQPQHFGDGTRLSIL.

This chain uses TRBV6-4 with TRBJ2-3; 10 bases align to TRBD1. This CDR3 is built from 15 residues. Germline V gene lookup returns CDR1 MRHNA and CDR2 SNTAGT. Trimming took 6 bases from V and 4 from J; bases not matched to a gene: 7. CDR3 sequence (DNA): TGTGCCAGCAGCTCGGGACAGGGGCGGGCAGATACGCAGTATTTT. It encodes CASSSGQGRADTQYF.

This clone was seen just once. The chain has TRBV5-1 and TRBJ1-2, with unresolved D. The CDR3 has 14 amino acids. From germline, CDR1 is SGHRS and CDR2 YFSETQ. Trimming took 6 bases from V and 5 from J, leaving 17 bases between them. CDR3 DNA sequence: TGCGCCAGCACCCCCGACTCCTCTGCGTATGGCTACACCTTC. Protein sequence: CASTPDSSAYGYTF.

The rearrangement uses TRBV12-5 and TRBJ2-7, with TRBD1 as a possible D gene (5 bases). Germline V gene sequence: CDR1 LGHNT, CDR2 FRNRAP. The CDR3 consists of 12 residues. The V end was cut by 6 bases, the J end by 5 bases, with 11 bases between. This CDR3 reads CASGAGWDEQYF. In DNA, the CDR3 is TGTGCTAGTGGCGCAGGGTGGGACGAGCAGTACTTC.

The V call is TRBV2, the J call TRBJ1-2, with D unresolved. Trimming took off 2 bases at V and 4 bases at J, with 8 bases between the two ends. The CDR3 totals 13 residues. Germline V gene data show CDR1 as SNHLY and CDR2 as FYNNEI. CDR3 residues: CASSETAGYGYTF. Written as DNA, the CDR3 is TGTGCCAGCAGTGAAACGGCAGGCTATGGCTACACCTTC.